This TCR beta chain was profiled in a study of blood T cell repertoires in COVID-19. Sequencing used immunoSEQ multiplex PCR; TCRdb keeps in-frame clones, though not all of them. The sample contains about 120,000 clones, roughly 84% of which appear only once. This CDR3 is built from 13 residues. Germline V CDR1 and CDR2: SNHLY, FYNNEI. V was pared by 5 bases and J by 7 bases, with 5 bases of the junction left unmatched. The source is a man in his forties with acute or convalescent COVID-19. The sequenced sample consisted of peripheral blood. V is TRBV2 and J is TRBJ1-5; 7 nucleotides align to TRBD1. The CDR3 here is CASSQGVRQPQHF. CDR3 DNA sequence: TGTGCCAGCAGTCAGGGGGTGAGGCAGCCCCAGCATTTT. Full variable domain (remainder filled in from reference TRBV2 and TRBJ1-5): EPEVTQTPSHQVTQMGQEVILRCVPISNHLYFYWYRQILGQKVEFLVSFYNNEISEKSEIFDDQFSVERPDGSNFTLKIRSTKLEDSAMYFCASSQGVRQPQHFGDGTRLSIL.